The entry below describes one T cell receptor (beta chain). Assay used: immunoSEQ multiplex PCR; TCRdb lists only in-frame clones, some missing. The table has 95,000 to 100,000 clones, more than 90% seen once. The data are from a study of T cell changes during pregnancy in multiple sclerosis. V lost 6 bases, J lost 2 bases, and 10 bases stayed unmatched. The CDR3 has 16 residues. The germline V gene encodes CDR1 LNHDA and CDR2 SQIVND (reference sequence). This receptor was identified in a female donor with multiple sclerosis, enrolled in a pregnancy study. This specimen was peripheral blood, taken in the second trimester of pregnancy. The genes are TRBV19 and TRBJ1-5; 7 bases line up with TRBD1. The CDR3 spells CASRKLTGVGNQPQHF. The CDR3 coding sequence is TGTGCCAGTAGGAAGCTCACAGGGGTAGGCAATCAGCCCCAGCATTTT.